A selection of T cell receptor beta chains follows, all from one sample in a study of radiation and T cells in renal cell carcinoma. TCRdb's table, derived via immunoSEQ multiplex PCR, lists solely in-frame clones and lacks some. The table lists 150,000 or so clones, over 75% of them singletons. The source was blood, collected from a patient whose treatment included radiotherapy and nephrectomy. Receptors were obtained from a woman aged 50 to 60 with renal cell carcinoma. Both conserved end residues are part of each CDR3. Each record gives: V gene, D gene, clone size, J gene, CDR3 protein, CDR3 DNA. The D gene is left open where the match is weak. Size tells how often a clone was seen (once, few, many) or the class of an expanded clone, and some rows leave it out.

>TRBV5-4|TRBD2|.|TRBJ2-5
CASSSGTSGGAGRETQYF
TGTGCCAGCAGCTCGGGGACTAGCGGGGGGGCCGGTCGGGAGACCCAGTACTTC
>TRBV4-1|TRBD1|.|TRBJ1-5
CASSHLDRGSNQPQHF
TGCGCCAGCAGCCATCTAGACAGGGGTAGCAATCAGCCCCAGCATTTT
>TRBV7-9|.|.|TRBJ1-4
CASSLTRGTANEKLFF
TGTGCCAGCAGCTTAACTCGTGGCACAGCTAATGAAAAACTGTTTTTT
>TRBV2|.|.|TRBJ2-3
CASNKEQDADTQYF
TGTGCCAGCAATAAGGAGCAGGACGCAGATACGCAGTATTTT
>TRBV6-5|TRBD1|.|TRBJ1-5
CASTRTGVIQPQHF
TGTGCCAGCACGCGGACAGGGGTCATTCAGCCCCAGCATTTT
>TRBV7-8|TRBD2|.|TRBJ2-1
CASSSLPSGSINEQFF
TGTGCCAGCAGCTCGCTCCCTAGCGGGTCCATAAATGAGCAGTTCTTC
>TRBV5-4|.|.|TRBJ1-2
CASRGTEPNYGYTF
TGTGCCAGCAGAGGGACGGAACCTAACTATGGCTACACCTTC
>TRBV5-8|.|.|TRBJ2-1
CASSLLASNEQFF
TGTGCCAGCAGCTTGTTAGCAAGCAATGAGCAGTTCTTC
>TRBV7-8|TRBD2|.|TRBJ2-4
CASSLTSGAVAKNIQYF
TGTGCCAGCAGCTTAACTAGCGGGGCGGTAGCCAAAAACATTCAGTACTTC
>TRBV9|.|.|TRBJ2-2
CASSVEGTTGELFF
TGTGCCAGCAGCGTAGAGGGGACCACCGGGGAGCTGTTTTTT
>TRBV18|.|.|TRBJ2-5
CASSRQETQYF
TGTGCCAGCTCAAGACAAGAGACCCAGTACTTC
>TRBV5-4|.|.|TRBJ1-2
CASSNQALYGYTF
TGTGCCAGCAGTAACCAGGCCCTTTATGGCTACACCTTC
>TRBV7-8|TRBD2|.|TRBJ2-5
CASSHSGGAETQYF
TGTGCCAGCAGCCATAGCGGGGGGGCGGAGACCCAGTACTTC
>TRBV30|TRBD1|.|TRBJ1-1
CAWSGARGRVEAFF
TGTGCCTGGAGCGGGGCCAGGGGGCGCGTTGAAGCTTTCTTT
>TRBV25-1|TRBD1|.|TRBJ1-2
CASSDPRGLGGYTF
TGTGCCAGCAGTGACCCCAGGGGGCTCGGTGGCTACACCTTC
>TRBV7-9|TRBD2|.|TRBJ2-3
CASSITSGDTQVTQYF
TGTGCCAGCAGCATCACTAGCGGGGACACACAAGTTACGCAGTATTTT
>TRBV11-2|TRBD2|few|TRBJ2-1
CASSTRLASNEQFF
TGTGCCAGCAGCACCAGACTAGCGAGCAATGAGCAGTTCTTC
>TRBV10-3|.|once|TRBJ1-3
CAISESGPIYF
TGTGCCATCAGTGAGTCGGGCCCCATATATTTT
>TRBV30|.|.|TRBJ2-5
CAWSLGGQETQYF
TGTGCCTGGAGTCTGGGCGGACAAGAGACCCAGTACTTC
>TRBV6-1|.|.|TRBJ1-6
CASSLQSYGSPLHF
TGTGCCAGCAGTCTACAAAGTTACGGTTCACCCCTCCACTTT
>TRBV5-8|TRBD1|.|TRBJ1-3
CASSWGQGTGGNTIYF
TGTGCCAGCAGCTGGGGACAGGGAACGGGGGGAAACACCATATATTTT
>TRBV6-1|TRBD1|.|TRBJ1-3
CASMTGGGYGNTIYF
TGTGCCAGCATGACAGGGGGCGGTTATGGAAACACCATATATTTT
>TRBV5-4|.|.|TRBJ1-2
CASRDDRWYTF
TGTGCCAGCAGGGATGACAGGTGGTACACCTTC
>TRBV4-1|TRBD2|.|TRBJ2-1
CASSQEEAGGRNEQFF
TGCGCCAGCAGCCAAGAAGAAGCGGGGGGGCGCAATGAGCAGTTCTTC
>TRBV6-1|TRBD2|once|TRBJ2-3
CASSEEGTSGGVDTQYF
TGTGCCAGCAGTGAAGAAGGGACTAGCGGGGGGGTGGATACGCAGTATTTT
>TRBV7-8|TRBD1|.|TRBJ1-2
CASSLDRGDYGYTF
TGTGCCAGCAGCTTAGACAGGGGTGACTATGGCTACACCTTC
>TRBV4-3|.|.|TRBJ1-2
CASSQYGGRGYGYTF
TGCGCCAGCAGCCAGTACGGGGGCAGAGGCTATGGCTACACCTTC
>TRBV7-2|.|.|TRBJ2-3
CASSFGVAWVDTQYF
TGTGCCAGCAGCTTTGGGGTAGCGTGGGTAGATACGCAGTATTTT
>TRBV6-5|.|once|TRBJ2-3
CASSYGSSRGTDTQYF
TGTGCCAGCAGTTACGGCTCGAGCAGGGGCACAGATACGCAGTATTTT
>TRBV19|TRBD2|.|TRBJ2-3
CASSIRLAGTTDTQYF
TGTGCCAGTAGTATCCGTCTAGCGGGAACCACAGATACGCAGTATTTT
>TRBV18|.|.|TRBJ1-2
CASSPPPGLAYGYTF
TGTGCCAGCTCACCACCGCCAGGGTTAGCCTATGGCTACACCTTC
>TRBV5-1|.|.|TRBJ2-7
CASSFGSLYEQYF
TGCGCCAGCAGCTTTGGCAGCTTATACGAGCAGTACTTC
>TRBV28|.|.|TRBJ2-7
CASSGSGGSYEQYF
TGTGCCAGCAGTGGAAGTGGGGGTTCCTACGAGCAGTACTTC
>TRBV7-6|.|.|TRBJ1-6
CASSLELQTSPLHF
TGTGCCAGCAGCTTAGAGTTGCAGACTTCACCCCTCCACTTT
>TRBV19|.|few|TRBJ1-1
CASSQTRDTEAFF
TGTGCCAGTAGTCAGACAAGAGACACTGAAGCTTTCTTT
>TRBV19|TRBD1|.|TRBJ2-1
CASSVTGGDGYEQFF
TGTGCCAGTAGTGTGACAGGGGGCGACGGGTATGAGCAGTTCTTC
>TRBV2|.|.|TRBJ1-1
CASGGSLNTEAFF
TGTGCCAGCGGAGGCAGTTTGAACACTGAAGCTTTCTTT
>TRBV2|TRBD1|.|TRBJ1-6
CASRDRDRGFPLHF
TGTGCCAGCAGGGACCGGGACAGGGGATTCCCCCTCCACTTT
>TRBV5-1|TRBD2|.|TRBJ2-1
CASSLATGGNNEQFF
TGCGCCAGCAGCTTGGCGACGGGGGGGAACAATGAGCAGTTCTTC
>TRBV7-2|.|.|TRBJ1-2
CASSPEEVFYGYTF
TGTGCCAGCAGCCCCGAGGAGGTCTTCTATGGCTACACCTTC
>TRBV20-1|.|.|TRBJ2-2
CSARGPGELFF
TGCAGTGCTAGAGGCCCCGGGGAGCTGTTTTTT
>TRBV11-1|.|.|TRBJ1-2
CASSLSRNYGYTF
TGTGCCAGCAGCTTAAGCCGAAACTATGGCTACACCTTC
>TRBV5-4|TRBD2|.|TRBJ2-1
CASSLGVSGGYNEQFF
TGTGCCAGCAGCTTAGGAGTAAGCGGGGGGTACAATGAGCAGTTCTTC
>TRBV10-3|.|.|TRBJ2-1
CAISEWGMSYNEQFF
TGTGCCATCAGTGAGTGGGGGATGTCCTACAATGAGCAGTTCTTC
>TRBV9|.|.|TRBJ1-2
CASSDGQNYGYTF
TGTGCCAGCAGCGACGGACAGAACTATGGCTACACCTTC
>TRBV5-4|TRBD2|.|TRBJ2-3
CASSWTSGTITDTQYF
TGTGCCAGCAGCTGGACTAGCGGGACAATCACAGATACGCAGTATTTT
>TRBV6-6|TRBD1|.|TRBJ1-1
CASREPGQPSGTEAFF
TGTGCCAGCAGGGAACCGGGACAGCCTTCGGGCACTGAAGCTTTCTTT
>TRBV28|.|few|TRBJ2-3
CASSLSGRDYTDTQYF
TGTGCCAGCAGTTTATCGGGCAGGGATTACACAGATACGCAGTATTTT
>TRBV10-3|.|.|TRBJ2-1
CAISEFGNEQFF
TGTGCCATCAGTGAATTCGGCAATGAGCAGTTCTTC
>TRBV15|.|once|TRBJ2-3
CATSRDRGSTDTQYF
TGTGCCACCAGCAGAGATCGCGGCAGCACAGATACGCAGTATTTT
>TRBV19|.|once|TRBJ2-7
CASSKKPGETAYEQYF
TGTGCCAGTAGTAAAAAACCAGGGGAAACGGCCTACGAGCAGTACTTC
>TRBV11-2|.|.|TRBJ1-1
CASSLMWAPAFF
TGTGCCAGCAGCTTAATGTGGGCCCCAGCTTTCTTT
>TRBV18|.|once|TRBJ1-6
CASSPVGSYNSPLHF
TGTGCCAGCTCACCGGTGGGGTCCTATAATTCACCCCTCCACTTT
>TRBV14|TRBD1|.|TRBJ2-3
CASSRRQGSLDTQYF
TGTGCCAGCAGCCGCAGACAGGGATCTTTGGATACGCAGTATTTT